This is a list of T cell receptor beta chains from one sample in a study of Ad26.COV2.S vaccination and SARS-CoV-2 variants. Repertoires were generated with immunoSEQ multiplex PCR, while TCRdb's copy carries only in-frame clones and drops some. The sample has roughly 320,000 clones, roughly 84% seen once; the top ten hold about 3.5%. The sample in question was peripheral blood, obtained in a trial of Ad26.COV2.S vaccine versus placebo. The receptor set was obtained from a person between 18 and 65 years old who received the Ad26.COV2.S COVID-19 vaccine or a placebo. Each CDR3 is given with its conserved first and last residue. The D gene is left open where the match is weak. A clone size is listed for some rows: how often the clone was seen (once, few, many), or a class if it is expanded.

TRBJ1-2	TRBV3-1/TRBV3-2	.	TRBD1	TGTGCCAGCAGCTCCGCCGGGACAGGGACTCCATTAGATGGCTACACCTTC	CASSSAGTGTPLDGYTF
TRBJ1-1	TRBV5-1	.	.	TGCGCCAGCAGCTTGGCCGGTGACTGGTTGACTGAAGCTTTCTTT	CASSLAGDWLTEAFF
TRBJ1-2	TRBV4-1	.	.	TGCGCCAGCAGCCGGCAGGGCGTGGGCTATGGCTACACCTTC	CASSRQGVGYGYTF
TRBJ1-1	TRBV5-4	.	.	TGTGCCAGCAGCTTGTCTATTCAGGCAGGCGTCGAAGCTTTCTTT	CASSLSIQAGVEAFF
TRBJ2-5	TRBV2	.	.	TGTGCCAGCAGTGAATGGGCAGGCCAAGAGACCCAGTACTTC	CASSEWAGQETQYF
TRBJ1-5	TRBV19	.	TRBD1	TGTGCCAGTAGGCAGGACAGGGGCAATCAGCCCCAGCATTTT	CASRQDRGNQPQHF
TRBJ1-1	TRBV11-1	.	.	TGTGCCAGCAGCCGGAAGGGAAGGGGGACTGAAGCTTTCTTT	CASSRKGRGTEAFF
TRBJ1-1	TRBV4-3	.	TRBD1	TGCGCCAGCAGCCAGGGGACAGGGCTGGCTTTCTTT	CASSQGTGLAFF
TRBJ1-4	TRBV6-5	.	.	TGTGCCAGCAGTCCTCGGAAAGGCGGTGAAAAACTGTTTTTT	CASSPRKGGEKLFF
TRBJ2-5	TRBV13	.	.	TGTGCCAGCAGAGAGGGGACGCAGACCCAGTACTTC	CASREGTQTQYF
TRBJ1-6	TRBV12-5	.	TRBD1	TGTGCTAGTGGTTGGACGACAGGGGGCCCTAATTCACCCCTCCACTTT	CASGWTTGGPNSPLHF
TRBJ2-7	TRBV4-2	.	.	TGTGCCAGCAGCCAAGAGGACCAAGCCTACGAGCAGTACTTC	CASSQEDQAYEQYF
TRBJ2-3	TRBV4-1	.	.	TGCGCCAGCAGCCAAGCCGATACTGCCACGCAGTATTTT	CASSQADTATQYF
TRBJ2-4	TRBV4-3	.	.	TGCGCCAGCAGCTTCTCCTTGGTGCGGGGAAACATTCAGTACTTC	CASSFSLVRGNIQYF
TRBJ2-7	TRBV5-1	.	TRBD1	TGCGCCAGCAGCTGGACCTGGGACAGGGGGGACGAGCAGTACTTC	CASSWTWDRGDEQYF
TRBJ2-2	TRBV27	.	TRBD2	TGTGCCAGCAGTTTAGCGGGGGGCGGCACCGGGGAGCTGTTTTTT	CASSLAGGGTGELFF
TRBJ1-2	TRBV30	.	.	TGTGCCTGGAGTGTTGGCAGGGGATCCTATGGCTACACCTTC	CAWSVGRGSYGYTF
TRBJ1-2	TRBV6-1	once	.	TGTGCCAGCAGTGAAAGACAGGCCCATACGGGGGGCTACACCTTC	CASSERQAHTGGYTF
TRBJ1-1	TRBV5-4	.	TRBD1	TGTGCCAGCAGCTTCTCCGGGACAGCTAACACTGAAGCTTTCTTT	CASSFSGTANTEAFF
TRBJ2-1	TRBV19	.	TRBD1	TGTGCCAGTACACAGGGGGTACGCAATGAGCAGTTCTTC	CASTQGVRNEQFF
TRBJ1-3	TRBV5-1	.	.	TGCGCCAGCAGCTTGAACGGAATCTCTGGAAACACCATATATTTT	CASSLNGISGNTIYF
TRBJ2-5	TRBV5-1	.	.	TGCGCCAGCAGCCCCCGACAAGTAGGGGAGACCCAGTACTTC	CASSPRQVGETQYF
TRBJ1-4	TRBV18	.	TRBD1	TGTGCCAGCTCACGGGACAGCTCAGGGGAAAAACTGTTTTTT	CASSRDSSGEKLFF
TRBJ2-1	TRBV25-1	.	TRBD1	TGTGCCAGCAGTGGGGACAGAGCCTACAATGAGCAGTTCTTC	CASSGDRAYNEQFF
TRBJ2-5	TRBV29-1	.	.	TGCAGCGTTCCGCGTTCTGGGATGGAGGGGGCGGGGGAGACCCAGTACTTC	CSVPRSGMEGAGETQYF
TRBJ1-4	TRBV30	.	TRBD1	TGTGCCTGGATTGCCGGGACAGGTAGCGAAAAACTGTTTTTT	CAWIAGTGSEKLFF
TRBJ1-2	TRBV19	.	TRBD1	TGTGCCAGTAGCTACGGGACAGGGGGCGAAACTGGCTACACCTTC	CASSYGTGGETGYTF
TRBJ2-3	TRBV5-6	.	TRBD2	TGTGCCAGCAGCTTGGATTTGGTAGCGGGCCCCACAGATACGCAGTATTTT	CASSLDLVAGPTDTQYF
TRBJ2-7	TRBV6-5	.	.	TGTGCCAGCGGTAGTAGCGGCATGACCTACGAGCAGTACTTC	CASGSSGMTYEQYF
TRBJ2-7	TRBV19	few	.	TGTGCCAGTAGTATAGGTCCAGGGGCGAACGGTTACGAGCAGTACTTC	CASSIGPGANGYEQYF
TRBJ2-7	TRBV6-2/TRBV6-3	.	TRBD1	TGTGCCAGCAGCCGCGGCGACAGGGGGCGTTCCGAGCAGTACTTC	CASSRGDRGRSEQYF
TRBJ2-1	TRBV3-1/TRBV3-2	.	TRBD2	TGTGCCAGCACCGGGGGGGGCTTAGGGGATGAGCAGTTCTTC	CASTGGGLGDEQFF
TRBJ2-5	TRBV6-5	once	.	TGTGCCAGCAGTTTCCTAAGTGGCTCCAGGGGAGAGACCCAGTACTTC	CASSFLSGSRGETQYF